This T cell receptor beta chain derives from a study of T-cell memory formation after mild COVID-19. Whole-study context: Clusters of TCRs were largely donor specific.

Looked up from germline, CDR1 is SEHNR and CDR2 is FQNEAQ (reference sequence). The V and J ends lost 3 bases and 1 base respectively, with 13 bases between them. The CDR3 is 15 amino acids. In TCRdb, the 5' RACE reads were re-called with MiXCR into one record per CDR3 protein. Seen here are around 420,000 distinct CDR3 sequences, 20% to 25% observed once, and the top ten hold 7.5% to 10%. This clonotype occurred a few times. This TCR was recovered from an adult woman who had mild COVID-19 (a few samples of this study predate the infection). Cell type and time point are not known. The sample taken for sequencing was PBMCs or a T cell subset sorted from them (not recorded which). The rearrangement links TRBV7-9 to TRBJ2-7; either TRBD1 or TRBD2 may supply D (5 bases each). The CDR3 region has the DNA TGTGCCAGCAGCTTGGCAGGGAGTGTTTCCTACGAGCAGTACTTC. This gives the protein CASSLAGSVSYEQYF. Based on the CDR3 plus reference TRBV7-9 and TRBJ2-7, the full variable domain is DTGVSQNPRHKITKRGQNVTFRCDPISEHNRLYWYRQTLGQGPEFLTYFQNEAQLEKSRLLSDRFSAERPKGSFSTLEIQRTEQGDSAMYLCASSLAGSVSYEQYFGPGTRLTVT.